This T cell receptor beta chain was sequenced in a study of beta chain features in type 1 diabetes. The germline V gene encodes CDR1 SEHNR and CDR2 FQNEAQ (reference sequence). The V segment lost 3 bases and the J segment 7 bases; nucleotides outside the gene matches: 8. CDR3 length: 15 residues. The whole isolated RNA underwent reverse transcription, so sequencing captured expressed TCRB transcripts. Generated by immunoSEQ multiplex PCR, the TCRdb table keeps only in-frame clones and is missing some. The table has under 550,000 clones, about an eighth seen once; the top ten hold more than 0.045%. There are a few counts of this clone.

This TCR was recovered from a woman aged 18-29 years in good health. Sequenced material: naive CD4+ T cells from blood. This chain joins TRBV7-9 and TRBJ2-1; 8 bases are shared with TRBD2. The CDR3 here is CASSFLAGRGNEQFF. The CDR3 region has the DNA TGTGCCAGCAGCTTTCTAGCGGGCCGGGGGAATGAGCAGTTCTTC.